Below are 25 T cell receptor beta chains sequenced from a single sample in a study of cytomegalovirus exposure and HLA in healthy donors. Use of 60 Vbeta and 13 Jbeta primers characterized the PCR. The table came from immunoSEQ multiplex PCR; TCRdb's copy has only in-frame clones and leaves some out. This table holds some 200,000 clones, around 62% found once. Sample: PBMCs. All receptors come from a man aged 35 to 55 in good health and CMV-seronegative.

This clone was detected once. V and J are TRBV19 and TRBJ1-2; 12 positions match TRBD1. With V trimmed by 8 bases and J by 4 bases, 5 bases remained unmatched. The germline gives CDR1 LNHDA, CDR2 SQIVND (reference sequence). CDR3 length equals 14 residues. The CDR3, as DNA: TGTGCCAGTGCCGGGACAGGGGGCTTCTATGGCTACACCTTC. Protein product: CASAGTGGFYGYTF.

The chain employs TRBV11-2 and TRBJ2-1; 13 bases agree with TRBD2. Losses at the gene ends were 5 bases for V and 5 bases for J; bases not matched to a gene: 6. Germline V gene lookup returns CDR1 SGHAT and CDR2 FQNNGV. The CDR3 runs to 16 residues. CDR3 in DNA: TGTGCCAGCAGCCCCAGACTAGCGGGAGGCGACAATGAGCAGTTCTTC. Translating gives CASSPRLAGGDNEQFF.

This clone has just a few counts. The rearrangement joins TRBV7-2 to TRBJ2-4; a possible D gene is TRBD1 (5 bases). The germline V gene has CDR1 SGHTA and CDR2 FQGNSA. This CDR3 has 15 amino acids. V was clipped by 1 base and J by 0 bases, with 7 bases between them. CDR3 nucleotides: TGTGCCAGCAGCTTAGGACAGACAGCCAAAAACATTCAGTACTTC. Encoded protein: CASSLGQTAKNIQYF.

On this clone itself: Other DNA sequences of this sample code for an identical CDR3. The genes are TRBV15 and TRBJ2-7; 10 bases fit TRBD2. Looked up from germline, CDR1 is LNHNV and CDR2 is YYDKDF (reference sequence). J gave up 6 bases and V 2 bases, and 7 bases lay outside the gene matches. The CDR3 extends over 15 amino acids. CDR3 protein: CATSRLFGLAAEQYF. In DNA, the CDR3 is TGTGCCACCAGCAGACTATTTGGACTAGCGGCCGAGCAGTACTTC.

The J gene is TRBJ2-5, the V gene TRBV11-1; 9 bases line up with TRBD1. The length of the CDR3 is 14 residues. The V gene's germline CDR1 is SGHAT and CDR2 FQDESV (reference sequence). The junction had 5 bases not matched to a gene; V was cut back by 4 bases and J by 5 bases. The CDR3 bases are TGTGCCAGCAGCTCCCGACAGGGGGGTGAGACCCAGTACTTC. This sequence encodes CASSSRQGGETQYF.

The gene calls are TRBV19 and TRBJ1-3, with a tentative D call TRBD1 (5 bases). With 2 bases removed from V and 0 bases from J, the gap between germline ends came to 14 bases. Germline V gene data show CDR1 as LNHDA and CDR2 as SQIVND (reference sequence). CDR3 length equals 17 residues. CDR3 protein: CASSITTDPSSGNTIYF. The CDR3 coding sequence is TGTGCCAGTAGTATAACGACAGACCCAAGCTCTGGAAACACCATATATTTT.

The chain links TRBV14 to TRBJ1-1, with TRBD1 identical over 9 bases. V lost 2 bases to trimming and J lost 4 bases; unmatched junction nucleotides: 5. The CDR3 contains 15 residues. The germline V gene encodes CDR1 SGHDN and CDR2 FVKESK. The CDR3 sequence: CASSQPMTGGTEAFF. The CDR3 DNA reads as TGTGCCAGCAGCCAACCGATGACAGGGGGCACTGAAGCTTTCTTT.

As DNA, the CDR3 is TGTGCCAGCAGCTCGGGACAGGGTAAGGGGTCGAAACTGTTTTTT. This sequence encodes CASSSGQGKGSKLFF. This chain uses TRBV5-4 with TRBJ1-4, with TRBD1 matching over 9 bases. This CDR3 spans 15 amino acids. V lost 3 bases to trimming and J lost 11 bases; unmatched junction nucleotides: 11. Looked up from germline, CDR1 is SGHNT and CDR2 is YYREEE (reference sequence).

V gene TRBV30 combines with J gene TRBJ1-2; D not certain. Deletions cut 2 bases from V and 7 bases from J, with 8 bases between. Germline V lookup: CDR1 GTSNPN, CDR2 SVGIG (reference sequence). CDR3 length: 11 residues. CDR3 amino acids: CAWSIHPGYTF. CDR3 nucleotides: TGTGCCTGGAGTATACATCCTGGCTACACCTTC.

J is TRBJ2-5 and V is TRBV10-3; maybe TRBD2 (5 bases). V was trimmed by 2 bases and J by 11 bases, leaving 9 bases between them. This CDR3 has 11 amino acids. Germline assignment: CDR1 ENHRY and CDR2 SYGVKD. The CDR3 protein is CAISEGGEQYF. The CDR3, as DNA: TGTGCCATCAGTGAGGGTGGGGAGCAGTACTTC.

This clone was picked up a small number of times. This chain links TRBV7-9 with TRBJ1-1, with D hard to call. Germline values: CDR1 SEHNR, CDR2 FQNEAQ (reference sequence). The V end lost 5 bases, the J end lost 5 bases, and 12 bases lay between the germline ends. The CDR3 runs 13 residues. CDR3 nucleotides: TGTGCCAGCAGCCCCCCCGCAGATACTGAAGCTTTCTTT. Its translation: CASSPPADTEAFF.

CDR3 DNA: TGTGCCATCAGTGGGGCGCGGGGGTCGGATACGCAGTATTTT. Its protein product is CAISGARGSDTQYF. The V call is TRBV10-3, the J call TRBJ2-3, with 7 positions matching TRBD2. CDR3 length equals 14 residues. Trimming at V came to 4 bases and at J to 6 bases, leaving 7 bases not matched to a gene. Germline lookup yields CDR1 ENHRY and CDR2 SYGVKD.

The V gene is TRBV18, the J gene TRBJ2-5; the match to TRBD1 covers 7 bases. After removal of 0 bases from V and 5 bases from J, the junction contained 3 bases not matched to a gene. Germline values: CDR1 KGHSH, CDR2 LQKENI. The CDR3 is 14 amino acids. This CDR3 is CASSPPTGRETQYF. The CDR3 bases are TGTGCCAGCTCACCACCGACAGGGCGGGAGACCCAGTACTTC.

There are a few counts of this clone. The junction does not match germline at one end; this may be a read error. The chain uses TRBV6-1 and TRBJ2-7; 7 bases map to TRBD1. This CDR3 contains 16 residues. The germline CDR1 and CDR2 sequences are MNHNS and SASEGT. Written as DNA, the CDR3 is TGTGCCAGCAGGGAAGGGGGCGCGTCTCGAGGGGGCGAGCAGTACTTC. This translates into CASREGGASRGGEQYF.

The gene calls are TRBV28 and TRBJ1-2, with a tentative D call TRBD1 (6 bases). The CDR3 consists of 13 residues. Deletions cut 5 bases from V and 8 bases from J, with 15 bases between. Germline CDR1 and CDR2: MDHEN and SYDVKM. DNA of the CDR3: TGTGCCAGCAGTCGCCAGGGGCTGGGCGGCTACACCTTC. This codes for CASSRQGLGGYTF.

The chain has TRBV15 and TRBJ2-3; 9 nucleotides align to TRBD2. Trimming took 3 bases from V and 0 from J; bases not matched to a gene: 4. Germline V lookup: CDR1 LNHNV, CDR2 YYDKDF (reference sequence). The CDR3 extends over 16 amino acids. The CDR3 loop reads CATSSRLAESTDTQYF. The CDR3, as DNA: TGTGCCACCAGCAGCCGACTAGCGGAAAGCACAGATACGCAGTATTTT.

The J gene is TRBJ1-1, the V gene TRBV5-1, with D perhaps matching TRBD1 (6 bases). Deletions cut 4 bases from V and 3 bases from J, with 10 bases between. Per the germline V gene, CDR1 is SGHRS and CDR2 is YFSETQ. The CDR3 is 13 amino acids. The CDR3 loop is CASSSTGYTEAFF. The CDR3 DNA reads as TGCGCCAGCAGCAGCACAGGGTACACTGAAGCTTTCTTT.

This clone was picked up a small number of times. The chain carries TRBV19 and TRBJ2-6, with D possibly being TRBD1 (5 bases). The CDR3 contains 14 residues. Looked up from germline, CDR1 is LNHDA and CDR2 is SQIVND (reference sequence). Trimming left V 3 bases short and J 12 bases short, with 15 bases between. Here the CDR3 DNA reads TGTGCCAGTAGTATGGGTTCCCAGGGCGGCGTCCTGACTTTC. Protein product: CASSMGSQGGVLTF.

The chain links TRBV5-1 to TRBJ1-2; 9 bases agree with TRBD1. With 0 bases clipped from V and 8 bases from J, the junction kept 5 bases outside the gene matches. The CDR3 runs 14 residues. Germline CDR1 reads SGHRS; CDR2 reads YFSETQ. Written as DNA, the CDR3 is TGCGCCAGCAGCTTGGCCGGGACAGGGAGCGGCTACACCTTC. Its protein is CASSLAGTGSGYTF.

This clone came up a few times. The genes are TRBV19 and TRBJ1-1; the D is unclear. CDR3 size: 14 residues. Germline lookup yields CDR1 LNHDA and CDR2 SQIVND (reference sequence). Deletions cut 4 bases from V and 0 bases from J, with 9 bases between. The CDR3 DNA sequence: TGTGCCAGTAGTAAGCCCGGGGTGAACACTGAAGCTTTCTTT. Translating gives CASSKPGVNTEAFF.

This clone was detected once. The V and J genes are TRBV4-2 and TRBJ1-2; perhaps TRBD1 as D (6 bases). V was trimmed by 1 base and J by 1 base, leaving 13 bases between them. Germline lookup yields CDR1 LGHNA and CDR2 YNFKEQ. The CDR3 is made up of 16 amino acids. CDR3 sequence: CASSQARTASNYGYTF. CDR3 nucleotides: TGTGCCAGCAGCCAAGCCCGGACAGCCAGTAACTATGGCTACACCTTC.

This chain connects TRBV11-2 to TRBJ2-1; 9 bases are shared with TRBD2. CDR3 length equals 15 residues. Germline loops: CDR1 SGHAT, CDR2 FQNNGV. The J segment lost 9 bases and the V segment lost 0 bases, leaving 6 bases of the junction unmatched. The DNA for the CDR3 is TGTGCCAGCAGCTTAGAGGCTAGCGGGGCGCGTGAGCAGTTCTTC. Translation: CASSLEASGAREQFF.

In regard to this clone: A read error may produce the germline difference seen at one junction end. The V call is TRBV7-9, the J call TRBJ2-3; D uncertain. Looked up from germline, CDR1 is SEHNR and CDR2 is FQNEAQ (reference sequence). This CDR3 has 12 amino acids. The CDR3 protein is CSSSSSTDTQYF. The CDR3 DNA sequence: TGTTCCAGCAGCTCTAGCACAGATACGCAGTATTTT.

In DNA, the CDR3 is TGCAGCGTTCTAGCACAGGGGGCCTACGAGCAGTACTTC. It encodes CSVLAQGAYEQYF. The rearrangement links TRBV29-1 to TRBJ2-5; 8 bases match TRBD1. The DNA matches TRBJ2-7 better at its end, which makes the J call doubtful. The CDR3 spans 13 residues. Germline V gives CDR1 SQVTM, CDR2 ANQGSEA.

The V and J genes are TRBV10-3 and TRBJ2-7; D is perhaps TRBD2 (5 bases). CDR3 length equals 16 residues. Germline-derived CDR1 and CDR2 are ENHRY and SYGVKD. The V gene lost 0 bases and the J gene lost 7 bases, with 19 bases spanning the gap. As DNA, the CDR3 is TGTGCCATCAGTGAGTCGATTGGTCTAGCATTGGAGGAGCAGTACTTC. It yields the protein CAISESIGLALEEQYF.